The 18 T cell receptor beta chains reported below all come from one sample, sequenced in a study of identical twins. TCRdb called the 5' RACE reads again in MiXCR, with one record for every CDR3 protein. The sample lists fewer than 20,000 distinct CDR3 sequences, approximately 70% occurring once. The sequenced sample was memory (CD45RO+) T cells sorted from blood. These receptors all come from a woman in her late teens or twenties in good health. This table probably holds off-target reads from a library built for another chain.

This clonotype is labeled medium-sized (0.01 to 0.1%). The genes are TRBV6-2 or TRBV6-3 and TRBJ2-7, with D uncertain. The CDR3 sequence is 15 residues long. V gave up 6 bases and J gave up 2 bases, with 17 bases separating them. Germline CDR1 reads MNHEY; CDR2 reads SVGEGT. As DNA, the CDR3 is TGTGCCAGCAGCCCGTACTACAGTCCCCCCTACGAGCAGTACTTC. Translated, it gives CASSPYYSPPYEQYF.

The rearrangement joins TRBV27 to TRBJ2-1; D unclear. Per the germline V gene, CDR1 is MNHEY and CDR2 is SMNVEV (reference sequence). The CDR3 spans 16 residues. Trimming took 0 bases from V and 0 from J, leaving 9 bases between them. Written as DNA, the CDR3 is TGTGCCAGCAGTTTATCGACCCTTAGCTCCTACAATGAGCAGTTCTTC. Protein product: CASSLSTLSSYNEQFF.

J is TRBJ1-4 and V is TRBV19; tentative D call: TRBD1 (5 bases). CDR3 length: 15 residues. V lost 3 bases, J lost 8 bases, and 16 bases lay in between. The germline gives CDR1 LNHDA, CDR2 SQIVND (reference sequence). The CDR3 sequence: CASSISGDTNEKLFF. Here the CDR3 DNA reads TGTGCCAGTAGTATCTCGGGGGATACCAACGAAAAACTGTTTTTT.

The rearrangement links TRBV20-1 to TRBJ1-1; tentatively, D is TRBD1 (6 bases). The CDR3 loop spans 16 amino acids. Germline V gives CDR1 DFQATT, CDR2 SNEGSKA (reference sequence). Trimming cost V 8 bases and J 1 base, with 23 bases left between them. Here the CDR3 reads CSTRRTGSVTNTEAFF. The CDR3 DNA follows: TGCAGTACCCGCCGAACAGGGTCGGTCACGAACACTGAAGCTTTCTTT.

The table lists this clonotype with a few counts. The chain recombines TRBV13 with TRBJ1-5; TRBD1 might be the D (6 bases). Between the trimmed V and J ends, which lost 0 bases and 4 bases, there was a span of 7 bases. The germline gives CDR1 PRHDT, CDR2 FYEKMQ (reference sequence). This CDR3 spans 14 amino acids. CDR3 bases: TGTGCCAGCAGCTTAGGGGACAGAAATCAGCCCCAGCATTTT. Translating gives CASSLGDRNQPQHF.

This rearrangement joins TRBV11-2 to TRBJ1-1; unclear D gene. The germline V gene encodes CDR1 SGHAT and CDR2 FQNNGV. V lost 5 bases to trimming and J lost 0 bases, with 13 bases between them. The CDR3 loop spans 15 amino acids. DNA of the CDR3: TGTGCCAGCAGCCCAGATGGGAGAATGAACACTGAAGCTTTCTTT. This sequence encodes CASSPDGRMNTEAFF.

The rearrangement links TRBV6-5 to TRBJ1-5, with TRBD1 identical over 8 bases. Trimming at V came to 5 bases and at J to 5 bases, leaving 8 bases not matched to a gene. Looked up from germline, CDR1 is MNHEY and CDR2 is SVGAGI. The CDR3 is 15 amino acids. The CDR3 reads CASSRSGRGHQPQHF. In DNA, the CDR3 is TGTGCCAGCAGTCGCTCGGGCAGGGGGCATCAGCCCCAGCATTTT.

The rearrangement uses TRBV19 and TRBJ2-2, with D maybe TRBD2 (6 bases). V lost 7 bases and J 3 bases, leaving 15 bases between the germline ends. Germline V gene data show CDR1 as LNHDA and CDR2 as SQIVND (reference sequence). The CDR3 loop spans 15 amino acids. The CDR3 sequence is CASTLVGRDTGELFF. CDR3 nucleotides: TGTGCCAGTACCCTTGTCGGGAGAGACACCGGGGAGCTGTTTTTT.

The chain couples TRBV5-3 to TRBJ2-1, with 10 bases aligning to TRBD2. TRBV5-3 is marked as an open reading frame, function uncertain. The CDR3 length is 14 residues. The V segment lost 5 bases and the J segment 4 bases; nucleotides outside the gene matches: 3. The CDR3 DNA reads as TGTGCCAGAAGACAGCGGGAGGGATACAATGAGCAGTTCTTC. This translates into CARRQREGYNEQFF.

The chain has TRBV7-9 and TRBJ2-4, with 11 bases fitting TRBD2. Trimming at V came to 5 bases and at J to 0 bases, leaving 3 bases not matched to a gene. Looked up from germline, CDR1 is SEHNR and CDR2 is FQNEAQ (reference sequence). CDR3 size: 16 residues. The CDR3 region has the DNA TGTGCCAGCAGCAATAGCGGGAGGGTAGCCAAAAACATTCAGTACTTC. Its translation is CASSNSGRVAKNIQYF. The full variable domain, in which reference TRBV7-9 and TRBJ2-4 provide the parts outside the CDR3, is DTGVSQNPRHKITKRGQNVTFRCDPISEHNRLYWYRQTLGQGPEFLTYFQNEAQLEKSRLLSDRFSAERPKGSFSTLEIQRTEQGDSAMYLCASSNSGRVAKNIQYFGAGTRLSVL.

CDR3 bases: TGTGCCTGGGGGACAGGGTTCGTCACCGGGGAGCTGTTTTTT. Protein: CAWGTGFVTGELFF. This chain uses TRBV30 with TRBJ2-2; 9 bases map to TRBD1. V shed 5 bases and J 4 bases; nucleotides not matched to a gene: 5. CDR1 GTSNPN and CDR2 SVGIG come from the germline V gene (reference sequence). The CDR3 is 14 residues long.

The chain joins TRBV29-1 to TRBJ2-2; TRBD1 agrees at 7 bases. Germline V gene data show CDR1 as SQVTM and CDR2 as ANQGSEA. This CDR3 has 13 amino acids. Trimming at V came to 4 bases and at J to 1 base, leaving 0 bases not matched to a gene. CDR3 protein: CSVGTGNTGELFF. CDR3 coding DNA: TGCAGCGTTGGGACAGGGAACACCGGGGAGCTGTTTTTT.

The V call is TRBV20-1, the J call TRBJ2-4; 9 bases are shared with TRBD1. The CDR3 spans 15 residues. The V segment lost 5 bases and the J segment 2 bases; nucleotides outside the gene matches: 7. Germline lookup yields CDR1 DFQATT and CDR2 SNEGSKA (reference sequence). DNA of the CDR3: TGCAGTGCTCAGGACAGGGGTGGAACCAAAAACATTCAGTACTTC. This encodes CSAQDRGGTKNIQYF.

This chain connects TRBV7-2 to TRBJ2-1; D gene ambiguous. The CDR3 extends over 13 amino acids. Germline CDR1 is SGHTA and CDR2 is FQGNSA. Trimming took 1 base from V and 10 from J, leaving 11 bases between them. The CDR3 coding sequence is TGTGCCAGCAGCTTAGTCGCGTCAAGAGAGCAGTTCTTC. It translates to CASSLVASREQFF.

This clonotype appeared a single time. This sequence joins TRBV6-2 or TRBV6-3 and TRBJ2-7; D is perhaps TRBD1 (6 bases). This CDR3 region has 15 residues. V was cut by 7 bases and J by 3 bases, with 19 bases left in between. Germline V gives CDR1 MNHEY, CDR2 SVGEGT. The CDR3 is CASTKRTDRGYEQYF. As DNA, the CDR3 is TGTGCCAGCACCAAAAGGACAGATCGAGGCTACGAGCAGTACTTC.

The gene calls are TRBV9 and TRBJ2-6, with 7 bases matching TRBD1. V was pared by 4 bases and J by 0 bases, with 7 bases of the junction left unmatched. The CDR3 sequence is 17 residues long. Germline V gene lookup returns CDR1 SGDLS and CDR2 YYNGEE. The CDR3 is CASSQGTAASGANVLTF. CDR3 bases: TGTGCCAGCAGCCAGGGGACAGCTGCCTCTGGGGCCAACGTCCTGACTTTC.

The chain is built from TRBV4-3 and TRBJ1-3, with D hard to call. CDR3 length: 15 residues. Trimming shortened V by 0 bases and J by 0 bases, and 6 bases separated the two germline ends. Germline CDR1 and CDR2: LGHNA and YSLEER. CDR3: CASSQDLVSGNTIYF. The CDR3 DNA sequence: TGCGCCAGCAGCCAAGATCTCGTCTCTGGAAACACCATATATTTT.

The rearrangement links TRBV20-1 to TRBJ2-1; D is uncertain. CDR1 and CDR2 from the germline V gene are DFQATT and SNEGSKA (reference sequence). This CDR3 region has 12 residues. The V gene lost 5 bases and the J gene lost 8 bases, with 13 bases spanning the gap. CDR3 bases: TGCAGTGCTGTCCCTGCTGCCGATGAGCAGTTCTTC. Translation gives CSAVPAADEQFF.